What follows is one T cell receptor (beta chain) and its context. This record belongs to a study of T cell changes during pregnancy in multiple sclerosis. Assay: immunoSEQ multiplex PCR; the TCRdb copy retains only in-frame clones and omits some. Of approximately 130,000 clones in the sample, 95% to 98% are singletons; the top ten hold 0.44%. The V gene's germline CDR1 is SGHTA and CDR2 FQGTGA. This CDR3 has 16 amino acids. V gave up 2 bases and J gave up 8 bases; unmatched junction bases: 7. This TCR came from a female donor with multiple sclerosis, enrolled in a pregnancy study. The chain uses TRBV7-3 and TRBJ2-1, with 12 bases that match TRBD2. The sample was peripheral blood, taken after pregnancy. CDR3 DNA: TGTGCCAGCAGCTTACAGGGACTAGCGGGTTTGGATGAGCAGTTCTTC. Translated, it gives CASSLQGLAGLDEQFF.